This T cell receptor (beta chain) was sequenced in a study of blood T cell repertoires in COVID-19. Study-level information: COVID-19 samples from acute and convalescent phases originated in the United States, Italy and Spain.

In the original analysis: Cell counts per sample came from amplifying reference gene primers. Only in-frame clones appear in the TCRdb table, and some are missing; sequencing was by immunoSEQ multiplex PCR. V, J and clone size reflect that table, while D and trimming were determined from the DNA. The sample carries about 130,000 clones, 70% to 90% recorded once. The CDR3 consists of 16 residues. Germline V gives CDR1 LGHNA, CDR2 YNFKEQ. V was shortened by 0 bases and J by 8 bases, with 14 bases between the two germline ends. The sequenced sample consisted of peripheral blood. This chain joins TRBV4-2 and TRBJ1-6, with D perhaps TRBD1 (5 bases). This TCR came from a human donor in a cohort sampled during active COVID-19. The CDR3 is CASSQDRARADSPLHF. As DNA, the CDR3 is TGTGCCAGCAGCCAAGATAGGGCCAGGGCGGATTCACCCCTCCACTTT.